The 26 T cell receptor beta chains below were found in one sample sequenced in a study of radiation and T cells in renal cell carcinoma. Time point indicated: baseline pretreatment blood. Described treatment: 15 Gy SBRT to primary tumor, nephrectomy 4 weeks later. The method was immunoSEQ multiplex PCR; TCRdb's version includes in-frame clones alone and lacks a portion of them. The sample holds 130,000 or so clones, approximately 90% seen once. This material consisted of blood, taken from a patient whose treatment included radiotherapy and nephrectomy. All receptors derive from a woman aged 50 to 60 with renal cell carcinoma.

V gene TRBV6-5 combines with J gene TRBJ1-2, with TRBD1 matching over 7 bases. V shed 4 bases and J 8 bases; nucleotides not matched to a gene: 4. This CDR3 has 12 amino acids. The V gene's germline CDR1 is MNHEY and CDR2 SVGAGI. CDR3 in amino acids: CASSFTGEGYTF. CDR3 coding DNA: TGTGCCAGCAGTTTTACAGGGGAGGGCTACACCTTC.

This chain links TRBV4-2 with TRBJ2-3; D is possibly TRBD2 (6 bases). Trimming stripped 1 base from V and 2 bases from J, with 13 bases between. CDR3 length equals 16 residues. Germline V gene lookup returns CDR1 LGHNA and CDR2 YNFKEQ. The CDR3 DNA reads TGTGCCAGCAGCCAAGTTAGCGGAACCCTCACAGATACGCAGTATTTT. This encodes CASSQVSGTLTDTQYF.

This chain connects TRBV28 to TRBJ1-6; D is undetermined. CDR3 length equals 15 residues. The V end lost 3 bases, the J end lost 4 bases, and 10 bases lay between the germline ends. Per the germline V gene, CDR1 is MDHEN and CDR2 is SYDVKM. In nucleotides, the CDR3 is TGTGCCAGCAGTTTCCCCGGGGAGTATAATTCACCCCTCCACTTT. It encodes CASSFPGEYNSPLHF.

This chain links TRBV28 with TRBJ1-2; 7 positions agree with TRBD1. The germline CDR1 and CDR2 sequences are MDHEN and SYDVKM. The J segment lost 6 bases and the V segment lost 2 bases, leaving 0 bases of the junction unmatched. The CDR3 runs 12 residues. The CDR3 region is CASSLTGDGYTF. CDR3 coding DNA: TGTGCCAGCAGTTTAACAGGGGATGGCTACACCTTC.

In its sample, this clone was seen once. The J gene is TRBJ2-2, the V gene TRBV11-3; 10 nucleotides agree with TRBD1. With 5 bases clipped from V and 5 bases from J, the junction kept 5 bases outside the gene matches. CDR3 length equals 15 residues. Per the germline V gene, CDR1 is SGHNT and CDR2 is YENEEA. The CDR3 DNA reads TGTGCCAGCAGCCGACAGGGGGCGCAAACCGGGGAGCTGTTTTTT. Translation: CASSRQGAQTGELFF.

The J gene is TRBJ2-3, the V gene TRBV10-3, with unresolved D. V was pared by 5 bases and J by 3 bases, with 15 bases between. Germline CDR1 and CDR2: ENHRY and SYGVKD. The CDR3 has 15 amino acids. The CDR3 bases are TGTGCCATCAGTACGATTGTCGGTCGGACAGATACGCAGTATTTT. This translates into CAISTIVGRTDTQYF.

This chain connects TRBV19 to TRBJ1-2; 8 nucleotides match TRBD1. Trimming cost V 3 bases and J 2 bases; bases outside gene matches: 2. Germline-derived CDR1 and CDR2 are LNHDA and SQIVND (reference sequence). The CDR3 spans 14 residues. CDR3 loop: CASSMGQANYGYTF. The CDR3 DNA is TGTGCCAGTAGTATGGGACAGGCGAACTATGGCTACACCTTC.

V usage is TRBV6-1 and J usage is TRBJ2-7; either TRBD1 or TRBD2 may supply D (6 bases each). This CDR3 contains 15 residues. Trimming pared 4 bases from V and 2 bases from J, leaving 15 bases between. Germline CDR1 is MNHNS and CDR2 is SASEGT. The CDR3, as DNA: TGTGCCAGCAGTGCCCAACTAGGGGGGCCCTACGAGCAGTACTTC. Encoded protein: CASSAQLGGPYEQYF.

The CDR3 protein is CASSLLDSGNTIYF. For the CDR3, the DNA is TGTGCCAGCAGCTTACTGGACTCTGGAAACACCATATATTTT. The V call is TRBV7-9, the J call TRBJ1-3, with D unclear. Germline values: CDR1 SEHNR, CDR2 FQNEAQ (reference sequence). This CDR3 comprises 14 residues. Trimming pared 2 bases from V and 0 bases from J, leaving 5 bases between.

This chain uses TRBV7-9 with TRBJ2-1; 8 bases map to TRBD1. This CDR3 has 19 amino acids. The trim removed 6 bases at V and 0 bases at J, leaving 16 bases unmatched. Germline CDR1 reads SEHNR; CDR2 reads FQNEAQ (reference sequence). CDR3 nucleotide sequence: TGTGCCAGCAGACGGACAGGGCCAGGAATATCAAGCTCCTACAATGAGCAGTTCTTC. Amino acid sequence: CASRRTGPGISSSYNEQFF. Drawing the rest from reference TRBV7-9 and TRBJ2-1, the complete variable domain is DTGVSQNPRHKITKRGQNVTFRCDPISEHNRLYWYRQTLGQGPEFLTYFQNEAQLEKSRLLSDRFSAERPKGSFSTLEIQRTEQGDSAMYLCASRRTGPGISSSYNEQFFGPGTRLTVL.

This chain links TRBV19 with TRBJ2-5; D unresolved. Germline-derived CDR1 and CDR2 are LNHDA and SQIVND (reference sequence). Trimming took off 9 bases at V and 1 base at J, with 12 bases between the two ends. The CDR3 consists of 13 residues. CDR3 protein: CASQLRAQETQYF. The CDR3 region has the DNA TGTGCCAGCCAACTCCGGGCCCAAGAGACCCAGTACTTC. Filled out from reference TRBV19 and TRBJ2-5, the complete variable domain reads DGGITQSPKYLFRKEGQNVTLSCEQNLNHDAMYWYRQDPGQGLRLIYYSQIVNDFQKGDIAEGYSVSREKKESFPLTVTSAQKNPTAFYLCASQLRAQETQYFGPGTRLLVL.

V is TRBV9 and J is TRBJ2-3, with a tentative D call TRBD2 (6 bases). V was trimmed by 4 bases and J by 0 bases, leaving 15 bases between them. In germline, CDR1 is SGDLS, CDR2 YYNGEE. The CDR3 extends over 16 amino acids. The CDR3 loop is CASSSLAGISTDTQYF. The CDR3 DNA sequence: TGTGCCAGCAGCTCCCTGGCGGGGATTAGCACAGATACGCAGTATTTT.

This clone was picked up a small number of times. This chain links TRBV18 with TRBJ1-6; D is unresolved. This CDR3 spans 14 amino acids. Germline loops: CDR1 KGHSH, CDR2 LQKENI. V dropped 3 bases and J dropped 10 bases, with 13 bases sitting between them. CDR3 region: CASSPGPGGSPLHF. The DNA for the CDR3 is TGTGCCAGCTCACCGGGCCCTGGTGGATCACCCCTCCACTTT.

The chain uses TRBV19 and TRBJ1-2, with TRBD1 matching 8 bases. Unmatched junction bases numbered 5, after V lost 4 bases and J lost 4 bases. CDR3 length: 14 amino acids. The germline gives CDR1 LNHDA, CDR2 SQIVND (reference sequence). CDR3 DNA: TGTGCCAGTAGTAACGACAGGGGAAGCTATGGCTACACCTTC. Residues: CASSNDRGSYGYTF.

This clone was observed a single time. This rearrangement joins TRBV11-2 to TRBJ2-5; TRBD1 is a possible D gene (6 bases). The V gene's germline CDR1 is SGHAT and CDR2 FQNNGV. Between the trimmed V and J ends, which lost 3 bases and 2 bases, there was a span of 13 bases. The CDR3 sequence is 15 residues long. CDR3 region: CASSFRGQIQETQYF. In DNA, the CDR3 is TGTGCCAGCAGCTTCCGCGGACAGATACAAGAGACCCAGTACTTC.

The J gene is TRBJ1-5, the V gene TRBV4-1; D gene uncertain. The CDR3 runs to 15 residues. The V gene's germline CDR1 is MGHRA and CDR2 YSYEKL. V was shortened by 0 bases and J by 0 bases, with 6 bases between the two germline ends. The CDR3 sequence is CASSQESFSNQPQHF. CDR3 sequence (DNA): TGCGCCAGCAGCCAAGAAAGTTTTAGCAATCAGCCCCAGCATTTT.

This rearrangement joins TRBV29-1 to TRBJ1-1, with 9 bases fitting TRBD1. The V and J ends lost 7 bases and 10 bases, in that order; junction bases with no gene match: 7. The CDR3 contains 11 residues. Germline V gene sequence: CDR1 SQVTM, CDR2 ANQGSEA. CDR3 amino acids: CSGGQGVPAFF. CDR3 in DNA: TGCAGCGGGGGACAGGGTGTCCCAGCTTTCTTT.

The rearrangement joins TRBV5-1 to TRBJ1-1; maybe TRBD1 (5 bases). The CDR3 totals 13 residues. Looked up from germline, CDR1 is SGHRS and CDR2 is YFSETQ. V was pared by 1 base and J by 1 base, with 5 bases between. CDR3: CASSLTGNTEAFF. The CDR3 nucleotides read TGCGCCAGCAGCTTGACAGGGAACACTGAAGCTTTCTTT. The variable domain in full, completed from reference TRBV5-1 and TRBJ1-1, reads KAGVTQTPRYLIKTRGQQVTLSCSPISGHRSVSWYQQTPGQGLQFLFEYFSETQRNKGNFPGRFSGRQFSNSRSEMNVSTLELGDSALYLCASSLTGNTEAFFGQGTRLTVV.

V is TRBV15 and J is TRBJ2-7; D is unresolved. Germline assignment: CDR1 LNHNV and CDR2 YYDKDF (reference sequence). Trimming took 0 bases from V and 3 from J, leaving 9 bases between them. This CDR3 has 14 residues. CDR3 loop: CATSRDYSFYEQYF. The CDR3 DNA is TGTGCCACCAGCAGAGATTATTCGTTCTACGAGCAGTACTTC.

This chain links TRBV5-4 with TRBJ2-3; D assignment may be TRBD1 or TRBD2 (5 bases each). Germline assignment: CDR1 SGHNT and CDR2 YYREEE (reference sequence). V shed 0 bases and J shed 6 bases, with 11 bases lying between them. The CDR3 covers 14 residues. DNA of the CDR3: TGTGCCAGCAGCTTGGTGGGGACGGGCGATACGCAGTATTTT. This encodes CASSLVGTGDTQYF.

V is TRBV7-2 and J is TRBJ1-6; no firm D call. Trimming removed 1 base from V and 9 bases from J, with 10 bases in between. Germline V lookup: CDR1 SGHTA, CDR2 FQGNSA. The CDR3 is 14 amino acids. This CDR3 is CASSLDFPGSPLHF. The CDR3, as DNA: TGTGCCAGCAGCTTAGACTTTCCCGGTTCACCCCTCCACTTT.

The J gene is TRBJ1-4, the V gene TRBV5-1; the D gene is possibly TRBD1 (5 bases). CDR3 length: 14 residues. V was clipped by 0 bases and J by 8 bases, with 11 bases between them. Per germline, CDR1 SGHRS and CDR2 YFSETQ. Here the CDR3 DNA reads TGCGCCAGCAGCTTGGATGGGGCTGGGGAAAAACTGTTTTTT. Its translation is CASSLDGAGEKLFF.

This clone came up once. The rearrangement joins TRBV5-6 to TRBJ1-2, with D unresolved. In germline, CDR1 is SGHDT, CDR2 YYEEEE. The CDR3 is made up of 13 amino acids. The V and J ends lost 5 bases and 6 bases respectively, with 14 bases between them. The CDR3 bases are TGTGCCAGCAGTCATCCAGAGAGACATGGCTACACCTTC. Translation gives CASSHPERHGYTF.

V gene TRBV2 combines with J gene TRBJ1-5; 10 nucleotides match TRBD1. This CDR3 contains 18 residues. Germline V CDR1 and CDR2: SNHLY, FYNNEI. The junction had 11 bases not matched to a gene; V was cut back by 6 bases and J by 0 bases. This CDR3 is CASRVDRGNLYSNQPQHF. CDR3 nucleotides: TGTGCCAGCAGAGTGGACAGGGGGAATCTTTATAGCAATCAGCCCCAGCATTTT.

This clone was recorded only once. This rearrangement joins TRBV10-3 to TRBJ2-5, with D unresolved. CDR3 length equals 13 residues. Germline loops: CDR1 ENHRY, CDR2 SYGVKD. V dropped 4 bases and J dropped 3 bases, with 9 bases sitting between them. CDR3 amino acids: CAISGELEETQYF. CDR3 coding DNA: TGTGCCATCAGTGGCGAACTTGAAGAGACCCAGTACTTC.

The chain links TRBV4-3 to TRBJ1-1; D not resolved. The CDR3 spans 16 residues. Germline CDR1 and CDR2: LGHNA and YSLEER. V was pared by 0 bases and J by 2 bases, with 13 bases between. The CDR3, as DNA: TGCGCCAGCAGCCAAGATCCCCTAGCAGGAAACACTGAAGCTTTCTTT. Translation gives CASSQDPLAGNTEAFF.